This T cell receptor beta chain was sequenced during a study of T cells after yellow fever vaccination. Study-level findings and limits: Post-booster repertoires contained most primary-vaccination clones again (approximately 97% CD4, about 90% CD8).

Of note for this clonotype: Antigen unknown.

Template switching with 5'RACE generated the TCR cDNA and added a universal primer site and UMIs. MiXCR was run by TCRdb on the 5' RACE reads, yielding one entry per CDR3 protein. The profile shows 250,000 to 400,000 distinct CDR3 sequences, approximately 4% of them singletons. The CDR3 totals 16 residues. Trimming took off 1 base at V and 2 bases at J, with 14 bases between the two ends. Germline V gene data show CDR1 as LGHDT and CDR2 as YNNKEL (reference sequence). The chain joins TRBV3-1 to TRBJ2-5, with D unclear. The clonotype originates from a young man who received the YFV17D yellow fever vaccine. The specimen was PBMCs, collected 5 days after the yellow fever booster vaccination. CDR3: CASSQGATAGQETQYF. The DNA of the CDR3 is TGTGCCAGCAGCCAAGGGGCGACGGCTGGGCAAGAGACCCAGTACTTC.